These T cell receptor beta chains were read from a single sample in a study of blood T cell repertoires in COVID-19. Clones were read by immunoSEQ multiplex PCR, and TCRdb kept only the in-frame ones, dropping some. The sample carries about 81,000 clones, roughly 78% recorded once. The specimen was peripheral blood. These receptors came from a human donor in a cohort sampled during active COVID-19. Both conserved end residues are part of each CDR3. D genes are given only for firm matches. A row's size may be missing; if present it is once, few, many or a size class.

d_call j_call clone_size v_call cdr3_nt cdr3_aa
TRBD2 TRBJ2-3 . TRBV3-1/TRBV3-2 TGTGCCAGCAGCCAGTGGGCTAGCGGGGGGACTAGCACAGATACGCAGTATTTT CASSQWASGGTSTDTQYF
TRBD1 TRBJ1-2 once TRBV30 TGTGCCTGGGGAAAGGACAGGGTCGCATATGGCTACACCTTC CAWGKDRVAYGYTF
TRBD1 TRBJ1-4 . TRBV18 TGTGCCAGCTCACCAACCGGGACAGGGCATTACACTAATGAAAAACTGTTTTTT CASSPTGTGHYTNEKLFF
TRBD2 TRBJ2-7 . TRBV11-2 TGTGCCAGCAGCTTAGATCAGACTAGCGGGGACTCCTACGAGCAGTACTTC CASSLDQTSGDSYEQYF
. TRBJ1-1 . TRBV5-1 TGCGCCAGCAGCCGGCGGAGGGAGGGGACTGAAGCTTTCTTT CASSRRREGTEAFF
. TRBJ1-2 few TRBV7-2 TGTGCCAGCAGCAGTTCGCAGGTCGGCTACACCTTC CASSSSQVGYTF
. TRBJ1-6 . TRBV3-1/TRBV3-2 TGTGCCAGCAGCCAAGGATGGAACAGGGAAGGGACACCCCTCCACTTT CASSQGWNREGTPLHF
TRBD2 TRBJ2-2 . TRBV7-2 TGTGCCAGCAGGCCGGGACTATCGAGCACCGGGGAGCTGTTTTTT CASRPGLSSTGELFF
. TRBJ2-2 . TRBV9 TGTGCCAGCAGCGTAGACGGACTCAACACCGGGGAGCTGTTTTTT CASSVDGLNTGELFF
TRBD2 TRBJ2-5 . TRBV18 TGTGCCAGCTCACCACCGGGGGGGATTAGAAAGACCCAGTACTTC CASSPPGGIRKTQYF
. TRBJ2-6 . TRBV7-9 TGTGCCAGCAGCCGCAGGGGCGCGGCTGGGGCCAACGTCCTGACTTTC CASSRRGAAGANVLTF
. TRBJ1-2 . TRBV6-6 TGTGCCAGCACCTCACAGTTAGACTATGGCTACACCTTC CASTSQLDYGYTF
. TRBJ2-1 . TRBV2 TGTGCCAGCAGTGAAGGCAGGAATAATGAGCAGTTCTTC CASSEGRNNEQFF
. TRBJ1-6 few TRBV19 TGTGCCAGTAGGGCCAGCTCCTATAATTCACCCCTCCACTTT CASRASSYNSPLHF
. TRBJ2-7 . TRBV7-3 TGTGCCAGCAGCTTAAGTGGGGGGGCCTCCTACGAGCAGTACTTC CASSLSGGASYEQYF
TRBD2 TRBJ2-1 . TRBV3-1/TRBV3-2 TGTGCCAGCAGCCCCGCCGCCCGAGGTCTAGCGGGGGTAACTTTTGAGCAGTTCTTC CASSPAARGLAGVTFEQFF
. TRBJ1-1 . TRBV5-4 TGTGCCAGCAGCCGCCGTGGGGGAGGAGCTGAAGCTTTCTTT CASSRRGGGAEAFF
. TRBJ1-4 . TRBV27 TGTGCCAGCAGGGTAAGCCGGAGCCCTTACTCAACTAATGAAAAACTGTTTTTT CASRVSRSPYSTNEKLFF
TRBD1 TRBJ1-2 . TRBV6-5 TGTGCCAGCAGGCCCGACAGGGGAGCTAACTATGGCTACACCTTC CASRPDRGANYGYTF
TRBD1 TRBJ2-7 . TRBV7-2 TGTGCCAGCAGCTCATCCGGGACAGCCCTCGGCGAGCAGTACTTC CASSSSGTALGEQYF
TRBD1 TRBJ1-1 few TRBV19 TGTGCCAGGTTGCTGGGACAGGCCTTAATCGGGGCTTTCTTT CARLLGQALIGAFF
TRBD2 TRBJ2-7 . TRBV6-6 TGTGCCAGCAGCGTAGCGGGGGGGGATATCGAGCAGTACTTC CASSVAGGDIEQYF
. TRBJ2-7 . TRBV30 TGTGCCTGGAGGAGCCAGGTCTACGAGCAGTACTTC CAWRSQVYEQYF
TRBD1 TRBJ1-3 . TRBV19 TGTGCCAGTGGGGGACAGGGATCTGGAAACACCATATATTTT CASGGQGSGNTIYF
TRBD1 TRBJ1-5 . TRBV5-1 TGCGCCAGCAGCTTTGGTGACAGGGATCAGCCCCAGCATTTT CASSFGDRDQPQHF
. TRBJ1-2 . TRBV24-1 TGTGCCACCAGTTCAGGGTATGGCTACACCTTC CATSSGYGYTF
TRBD1 TRBJ1-2 . TRBV30 TGTGCCTGGAGCTGGGACAGGGACAACTATGGCTACACCTTC CAWSWDRDNYGYTF
. TRBJ1-1 . TRBV6-2/TRBV6-3 TGTGCCAGCAGTTACAGTAGGTCGGGGTCTAACGGTGAAGCTTTCTTT CASSYSRSGSNGEAFF
TRBD1 TRBJ2-3 . TRBV13 TGTGCCAGCACAGGACAGGGCCTGGATACGCAGTATTTT CASTGQGLDTQYF